Given below is one T cell receptor beta chain in context. What this receptor recognizes is not known. No much larger clone exists at a distance of one base, and base qualities are not known. The donors were healthy, HIV-negative adults who had no recently reported acute infections or vaccinations. Every donor was a Caucasian adult residing in Nashville, Tennessee, USA. For unsorted samples, some 90 million PBMCs were counted, and genomic DNA was extracted using the QIAamp DNA Blood Mini kit. Blood was obtained by leukapheresis, after which PBMCs were separated by Ficoll-Histopaque density gradient centrifugation and cryopreserved in liquid nitrogen vapor phase. This record comes from a study of shared clonotypes between healthy human individuals (TCRdb year 2020). In terms of the full investigation: Three men and a couple of women, aged 18 to 49 years, made up the cohort. To estimate repertoire size and how much clonotype sharing occurs between individuals, the study deeply sequenced the blood TCR repertoires of about five healthy adults. Each donor's leukapheresis produced roughly between roughly 0.94 and 9.5 billion PBMCs. Libraries were prepared and TCR repertoires were sequenced by different laboratories using diverse techniques, in order to increase sequencing depth and limit assay-specific biases.

Using the deep immunoSEQ assay, multiplex PCR amplified TCR CDR3 regions from genomic DNA. Genomic DNA extracted from each cell subset was distributed evenly over all wells of several immunoSEQ 96-well plates, and each plate served as one replicate. For unsorted PBMC, each replicate PCR was loaded with approximately 0.3 ug genomic DNA, equivalent to about 30,000 T cell genomes. Ten immunoSEQ deep assay plates were used to sequence the unsorted PBMC genomic DNA. Purified libraries were measured with a Qubit 3.0 fluorometer, size-checked on a Bioanalyzer 2100, and measured again with the KAPA Library Quantification kit. Every immunoSEQ 96-well plate was sequenced on a dedicated single-read 150-cycle Illumina NextSeq 550 flow cell. The authors' analysis ran thus. Because the immunoSEQ output held only junctional sequences and lacked quality scores, the filtering could not match the filtering applied to full-length reads. Sequences were annotated with PyIR, a Python wrapper for IgBLAST v1.9, using IMGT germline references to assign V/J genes and CDR3. Reads were removed for weak V/J assignments (E-value above 1e-6), missing CDR3, stop codons, out-of-frame junctions, or ambiguous translated residues. V3J clonotypes were defined as sequences sharing an identical inferred V gene, J gene, and CDR3 amino acid sequence. The percentage overlap between two repertoires was calculated by dividing the number of shared unique clonotypes by the size of the smaller repertoire. Three approaches were used to assess repertoire richness: RTK rarefaction, the Chao1 estimator, and Recon v2.1 estimates of unobserved clonotypes. As stored in TCRdb, this immuneACCESS dataset retains in-frame rearrangements with V and J assigned. A fraction of the clones does not appear; measured against another copy, unresolved V genes explain less than half of the discrepancy, and the remainder lacks a known reason. V, J and clone size derive from that table, while D and trimming were established from the DNA sequence. Here the sample has about half a million clones; around 75% occur a single time. Less than 15% of the sample belongs to the ten largest clones.

What the study reported, not specific to this receptor: Sampling was restricted to blood, and TCR repertoires in tissue are likely to differ from TCR repertoires in blood. Based on pairwise subsampling, the degree of clonotype sharing among donors was expected to be affected by sequencing depth. Because the study included only a small number of donors, the genetic and exposure-history diversity represented was limited.

Sequencing was performed on PBMCs. This sequence was found in a woman in her 40s in good health. Some clones in this sample may be carry-over from other donors' samples.

The DNA sequence follows: TGCGCCAGCAGTGAGCCTAGCAGGGGAATTACTGAAGCTTTCTTT. It translates to CASSEPSRGITEAFF. The chain links TRBV10-1 with TRBJ1-1; TRBD1 might be the D gene, on 6 matching bases. CDR1 and CDR2, looked up from the germline V gene (reference sequence), are WNHNN and SYGVQD. V is pared back by 2 bases and J by 5 bases, with 15 bases lying between the germline termini. Reading from cysteine to phenylalanine, the CDR3 counts 15 amino acids. Only the CDR3 DNA is retained, 45 bases long and in frame from the first base.